The 15 T cell receptor beta chains below all came from one sample that was sequenced in a study of blood T cells in healthy people across ages (dated by TCRdb to about 2015). The library was obtained by 5' RACE. The sequencing machine was an Illumina HiSeq 2500. A second roughly 7 to 11 cycle PCR used a sample-barcoded 5' primer and a J-beta primer mix. TCRdb ran its own pipeline on the public reads, namely fastp trimming at Q25 and MiXCR clone calling, and kept in-frame beta chains. Each entry merges the rows of one CDR3 protein and shows their most common DNA and genes. The sample table shows 650,000 to 1,000,000 distinct CDR3 sequences, and about 36% are seen once. Of the sample, 13% falls within the top ten clones. The material sequenced was blood. These receptors were collected from a man in his late teens or twenties in good health.

V is TRBV9 and J is TRBJ2-3, with 9 bases fitting TRBD1. The ends lost 0 bases at V and 3 bases at J; junction bases unmatched: 5. Germline V gives CDR1 SGDLS, CDR2 YYNGEE. The CDR3 totals 16 residues. The CDR3, as DNA: TGTGCCAGCAGCGTAGCCAAGACAGGGGGTACAGATACGCAGTATTTT. This gives the protein CASSVAKTGGTDTQYF.

This chain uses TRBV5-1 with TRBJ2-2; 9 bases fit TRBD1. CDR3 length: 18 amino acids. Germline V lookup: CDR1 SGHRS, CDR2 YFSETQ. Unmatched junction bases numbered 9, after V lost 0 bases and J lost 3 bases. The CDR3 sequence is CASSLATGTGMDTGELFF. The DNA of the CDR3 is TGCGCCAGCAGCTTGGCTACCGGGACAGGGATGGACACCGGGGAGCTGTTTTTT. Together with reference TRBV5-1 and TRBJ2-2, the CDR3 gives the full variable domain: KAGVTQTPRYLIKTRGQQVTLSCSPISGHRSVSWYQQTPGQGLQFLFEYFSETQRNKGNFPGRFSGRQFSNSRSEMNVSTLELGDSALYLCASSLATGTGMDTGELFFGEGSRLTVL.

The chain has TRBV7-2 and TRBJ1-2, with 9 bases identical to TRBD1. With V trimmed by 4 bases and J by 0 bases, 9 bases remained unmatched. The CDR3 extends over 17 amino acids. Germline CDR1 and CDR2: SGHTA and FQGNSA. This chain's CDR3 is CASSSRQGELANYGYTF. The CDR3 DNA reads TGTGCCAGCAGCTCAAGACAGGGGGAGTTAGCTAACTATGGCTACACCTTC.

This clonotype was found many times. The chain recombines TRBV20-1 with TRBJ1-2; maybe TRBD1 (6 bases). This CDR3 has 13 amino acids. Germline V lookup: CDR1 DFQATT, CDR2 SNEGSKA (reference sequence). Trimming pared 0 bases from V and 10 bases from J, leaving 15 bases between. CDR3 sequence (DNA): TGCAGTGCTAGAGAGTTTAACAGGGATGTCTACACCTTC. As protein: CSAREFNRDVYTF.

This clonotype has a handful of counts. The CDR3: CASRPPRDGYTF. The CDR3 nucleotides read TGTGCCAGCAGACCACCAAGAGATGGCTACACCTTC. The rearrangement links TRBV6-2 or TRBV6-3 to TRBJ1-2; D remains unclear. The CDR3 has 12 amino acids. V was cut by 6 bases and J by 6 bases, with 11 bases left in between. Germline loops: CDR1 MNHEY, CDR2 SVGEGT.

The rearrangement joins TRBV7-8 to TRBJ2-3; 9 bases are a match to TRBD2. Germline trimming cut 3 bases from V and 0 bases from J; bases unmatched to any gene: 13. Germline CDR1 reads SGHVS; CDR2 reads FQNEAQ. CDR3 size: 19 residues. The CDR3 here is CASSLPSGVSGVSTDTQYF. In DNA form, the CDR3 reads TGTGCCAGCAGCTTGCCTAGCGGGGTATCGGGAGTTAGCACAGATACGCAGTATTTT.

The chain recombines TRBV6-5 with TRBJ2-1, with D maybe TRBD1 (6 bases). The J call is in doubt because the DNA end fits TRBJ2-7 better. CDR1 and CDR2 from the germline V gene are MNHEY and SVGAGI. The CDR3 spans 15 residues. CDR3: CASSSSRGPYNEQYF. As DNA, the CDR3 is TGTGCCAGCAGTTCGTCCAGGGGCCCCTACAATGAGCAGTACTTC.

As to this clonotype: An end of the junction differs from the germline gene, which may be a read error. This rearrangement joins TRBV28 to TRBJ1-6; 7 bases fit TRBD1. Germline CDR1 and CDR2: MDHEN and SYDVKM. The CDR3 loop spans 18 amino acids. Here the CDR3 DNA reads TGCGCCAGCAGTTTTGGGCAGGGGGAGAGCTCCTATAATTCACCCCTCCACTTT. Protein sequence: CASSFGQGESSYNSPLHF.

This clonotype came up a few times. The chain recombines TRBV30 with TRBJ2-5; no reliable D call. The CDR3 spans 13 residues. Germline CDR1 is GTSNPN and CDR2 is SVGIG (reference sequence). Trimming shortened V by 4 bases and J by 4 bases, and 13 bases separated the two germline ends. The CDR3 sequence is CAWNPLPRETQYF. The CDR3 nucleotides are TGTGCCTGGAACCCACTGCCCCGAGAGACCCAGTACTTC.

The rearrangement joins TRBV5-1 to TRBJ1-2; no firm D call. CDR3 length equals 13 residues. CDR1 is SGHRS and CDR2 is YFSETQ in the germline V gene. Between the trimmed V and J ends, which lost 0 bases and 8 bases, there was a span of 11 bases. CDR3 coding DNA: TGCGCCAGCAGCTTGGGGGCAACGGGGGGCTACACCTTC. This encodes CASSLGATGGYTF.

This clonotype turned up a few times. The chain joins TRBV20-1 to TRBJ2-4; D perhaps matches TRBD2 (5 bases). Trimming took 1 base from V and 1 from J, leaving 17 bases between them. This CDR3 is 17 amino acids long. Germline lookup yields CDR1 DFQATT and CDR2 SNEGSKA (reference sequence). The DNA for the CDR3 is TGCAGTGCTAGAGGAATCGAGGGCCCTGATGCCAAAAACATTCAGTACTTC. Amino acid sequence: CSARGIEGPDAKNIQYF.

The chain combines TRBV29-1 with TRBJ2-7; 7 positions agree with TRBD1. Trimming at V came to 5 bases and at J to 0 bases, leaving 1 base not matched to a gene. The CDR3 covers 12 residues. Germline CDR1 is SQVTM and CDR2 is ANQGSEA. CDR3 residues: CSVRDSSYEQYF. For the CDR3, the DNA is TGCAGCGTTCGGGACAGCTCCTACGAGCAGTACTTC.

This clonotype was found a few times. The chain employs TRBV20-1 and TRBJ2-4; D gene ambiguous. Germline loops: CDR1 DFQATT, CDR2 SNEGSKA (reference sequence). The CDR3 extends over 15 amino acids. V shed 0 bases and J shed 1 base, with 10 bases lying between them. CDR3 sequence reads: CSARDAGAAKNIQYF. Written as DNA, the CDR3 is TGCAGTGCTAGAGATGCCGGAGCTGCCAAAAACATTCAGTACTTC.

This clonotype was recorded at least ten times. The chain has TRBV29-1 and TRBJ2-7; possibly TRBD1 for D (5 bases). Between the trimmed V and J ends, which lost 4 bases and 2 bases, there was a span of 15 bases. Germline-derived CDR1 and CDR2 are SQVTM and ANQGSEA. The CDR3 consists of 14 residues. The CDR3 loop reads CSVVQVSGTYEQYF. CDR3 bases: TGCAGCGTTGTACAGGTCAGTGGGACCTACGAGCAGTACTTC.

V is TRBV12-5 and J is TRBJ1-1; D not resolved. Germline CDR1 and CDR2: LGHNT and FRNRAP. This CDR3 spans 15 amino acids. The V and J ends lost 2 bases and 4 bases respectively, with 14 bases between them. CDR3 residues: CASGLPGSRATEAFF. In DNA, the CDR3 is TGTGCTAGTGGTTTGCCCGGGTCTCGGGCCACTGAAGCTTTCTTT.